One sample yielded the 7 T cell receptor beta chains listed below, sequenced in a study of a mutant IDH1 vaccine in newly diagnosed glioma. No antigen has been assigned to these receptors. The data were produced by immunoSEQ multiplex PCR, yet TCRdb's version contains in-frame clones alone and is incomplete. The sample has around 62,000 clones, around nine tenths seen once. Time point in this sample: week 11, during vaccination. One vaccine dose held 300 ug of mutant IDH1 20-mer peptide and came with topical imiquimod. Sequenced here: PBMCs, sampled from a glioma patient whose treatment included an IDH1 peptide vaccine. These receptors were taken from a middle-aged man with glioma.

This chain uses TRBV11-2 with TRBJ2-7; maybe TRBD1 (6 bases). Per the germline V gene, CDR1 is SGHAT and CDR2 is FQNNGV. The CDR3 totals 13 residues. V shed 5 bases and J shed 3 bases, with 11 bases lying between them. The CDR3 is CASSGGRGYEQYF. The CDR3 nucleotides read TGTGCCAGCAGCGGGGGCAGGGGCTACGAGCAGTACTTC.

The chain couples TRBV28 to TRBJ2-7, with D perhaps matching TRBD2 (5 bases). The CDR3 loop spans 18 amino acids. V gave up 6 bases and J gave up 0 bases, with 24 bases separating them. The V gene's germline CDR1 is MDHEN and CDR2 SYDVKM. CDR3 coding DNA: TGTGCCAGCAGCCCCCTCGAATGGGGAGCAGGAGACTCCTACGAGCAGTACGTC. Translating it yields CASSPLEWGAGDSYEQYV.

The rearrangement links TRBV7-9 to TRBJ1-3, with D hard to call. Per the germline V gene, CDR1 is SEHNR and CDR2 is FQNEAQ (reference sequence). The V end was cut by 2 bases, the J end by 10 bases, with 15 bases between. The CDR3 sequence is 14 residues long. CDR3 loop: CASSLLPSLGTIYF. The CDR3 region has the DNA TGTGCCAGCAGCTTACTCCCTTCCCTCGGTACCATATATTTT.

V gene TRBV2 combines with J gene TRBJ1-4; no clear D gene. This CDR3 is 14 amino acids long. V was pared by 6 bases and J by 5 bases, with 13 bases between. Germline V gene sequence: CDR1 SNHLY, CDR2 FYNNEI. The CDR3, as DNA: TGTGCCAGCAGGGCACCTAGGCTCAATGAAAAACTGTTTTTT. Translation: CASRAPRLNEKLFF.

The chain links TRBV5-1 to TRBJ2-7; D might be TRBD1 (6 bases). Germline CDR1 SGHRS, CDR2 YFSETQ. The germline V and J ends were trimmed by 0 bases and 5 bases, with 12 bases remaining between them. The CDR3 runs 14 residues. CDR3 in DNA: TGCGCCAGCAGCTTGGGGCAGGGGTTCGACGAGCAGTACGTC. Translation: CASSLGQGFDEQYV.

This rearrangement joins TRBV28 to TRBJ1-6; TRBD1 matches 8 bases. The CDR3 runs 15 residues. Germline loops: CDR1 MDHEN, CDR2 SYDVKM. The ends lost 2 bases at V and 10 bases at J; junction bases unmatched: 7. The CDR3 spells CASSLIQGAGSPLHF. The CDR3 nucleotides read TGTGCCAGCAGTTTAATCCAGGGGGCAGGGTCACCCCTCCACTTT.

The rearrangement uses TRBV20-1 and TRBJ1-1; D unresolved. Germline V lookup: CDR1 DFQATT, CDR2 SNEGSKA (reference sequence). The V gene lost 3 bases and the J gene lost 8 bases, with 10 bases spanning the gap. The CDR3 is 11 amino acids. The CDR3, as DNA: TGCAGTGCTAGGGCAGAAAAAGAAGCTTTCTTT. Amino acids: CSARAEKEAFF.